This passage covers 30 T cell receptor beta chains from one sample sequenced in a study of shared clonotypes between healthy human individuals. CD45RO-negative cells were positively selected for CCR7, leaving out terminally differentiated effector memory CD45RA+ cells. Clones were sequenced by immunoSEQ multiplex PCR, and TCRdb holds only the in-frame ones, with some missing. The sample has under 2,000,000 clones, about 95% seen once. Sequenced input: naive CD8+ T cells sorted from blood. The receptors were gathered from a man aged 18 to 29 in good health.

This rearrangement joins TRBV6-5 to TRBJ2-1, with D unclear. The CDR3 is 13 residues long. CDR1 and CDR2 (germline): MNHEY, SVGAGI. The V end was cut by 5 bases, the J end by 6 bases, with 11 bases between. The CDR3 bases are TGTGCCAGCAGTCCGTTGACCTCCAATGAGCAGTTCTTC. Translating gives CASSPLTSNEQFF.

V is TRBV7-9 and J is TRBJ2-2; possibly TRBD2 for D (5 bases). Looked up from germline, CDR1 is SEHNR and CDR2 is FQNEAQ (reference sequence). The CDR3 has 14 amino acids. V dropped 8 bases and J dropped 0 bases, with 10 bases sitting between them. CDR3 sequence reads: CASGFGANTGELFF. CDR3 coding DNA: TGTGCCAGCGGTTTCGGGGCGAACACCGGGGAGCTGTTTTTT.

The chain has TRBV20-1 and TRBJ2-7, with a tentative D call TRBD1 (5 bases). V was pared by 0 bases and J by 5 bases, with 5 bases between. CDR1 and CDR2 (germline): DFQATT, SNEGSKA (reference sequence). This CDR3 region has 11 residues. The CDR3 reads CSAREGDEQYF. In DNA form, the CDR3 reads TGCAGTGCTAGAGAAGGGGACGAGCAGTACTTC.

CDR3 loop: CASIGIGDEQYF. The CDR3 nucleotides read TGTGCCAGCATCGGAATAGGGGACGAGCAGTACTTC. The V call is TRBV7-9, the J call TRBJ2-7; possible D gene TRBD1, 5 bases. This CDR3 spans 12 amino acids. Germline V CDR1 and CDR2: SEHNR, FQNEAQ (reference sequence). V was shortened by 7 bases and J by 5 bases, with 12 bases between the two germline ends.

The genes are TRBV5-1 and TRBJ2-7; 7 bases align to TRBD1. Trimming cost V 4 bases and J 4 bases; bases outside gene matches: 8. The germline V gene has CDR1 SGHRS and CDR2 YFSETQ. The CDR3 sequence is 14 residues long. The CDR3 DNA reads as TGCGCCAGCAGCGGGTCGGGACAGAGATACGAGCAGTACTTC. Protein product: CASSGSGQRYEQYF.

The chain combines TRBV4-3 with TRBJ2-2, with 10 bases matching TRBD2. The V segment lost 0 bases and the J segment 5 bases; nucleotides outside the gene matches: 6. Germline assignment: CDR1 LGHNA and CDR2 YSLEER. The CDR3 contains 17 residues. The CDR3 is CASSQDLLAGETGELFF. The CDR3 DNA reads TGCGCCAGCAGCCAAGATCTCCTAGCGGGAGAAACCGGGGAGCTGTTTTTT.

CDR3 nucleotides: TGTGCCAGCAGCTCCACACCCGGGGAGCTGTTTTTT. It encodes CASSSTPGELFF. This chain connects TRBV7-9 to TRBJ2-2; D gene ambiguous. Between the trimmed V and J ends, which lost 4 bases and 6 bases, there was a span of 6 bases. This CDR3 region has 12 residues. Germline-derived CDR1 and CDR2 are SEHNR and FQNEAQ (reference sequence). Filled out from reference TRBV7-9 and TRBJ2-2, the complete variable domain reads DTGVSQNPRHKITKRGQNVTFRCDPISEHNRLYWYRQTLGQGPEFLTYFQNEAQLEKSRLLSDRFSAERPKGSFSTLEIQRTEQGDSAMYLCASSSTPGELFFGEGSRLTVL.

The chain links TRBV9 to TRBJ1-1, with 8 nucleotides matching TRBD1. The germline CDR1 and CDR2 sequences are SGDLS and YYNGEE. V dropped 5 bases and J dropped 0; count of bases not matched to a gene: 9. The CDR3 consists of 16 residues. CDR3 residues: CASSDDRGDMNTEAFF. CDR3 DNA: TGTGCCAGCAGTGATGACAGGGGCGACATGAACACTGAAGCTTTCTTT.

The chain couples TRBV28 to TRBJ1-1, with unresolved D. Per the germline V gene, CDR1 is MDHEN and CDR2 is SYDVKM. CDR3 length: 11 residues. The V end lost 6 bases, the J end lost 6 bases, and 8 bases lay between the germline ends. The CDR3 region has the DNA TGTGCCAGCAGCATGGGTGCTGAAGCTTTCTTT. Translating it yields CASSMGAEAFF.

The chain joins TRBV5-4 to TRBJ2-1; D might be TRBD2 (5 bases). CDR1 is SGHNT, CDR2 YYREEE, per germline (reference sequence). The CDR3 is made up of 14 amino acids. The V gene lost 0 bases and the J gene lost 8 bases, with 12 bases spanning the gap. CDR3 DNA sequence: TGTGCCAGCAGCTTGGAGGTTCTAGCCCATGAGCAGTTCTTC. Its translation: CASSLEVLAHEQFF. Looking up the rest from reference TRBV5-4 and TRBJ2-1 gives the full variable domain: ETGVTQSPTHLIKTRGQQVTLRCSSQSGHNTVSWYQQALGQGPQFIFQYYREEENGRGNFPPRFSGLQFPNYSSELNVNALELDDSALYLCASSLEVLAHEQFFGPGTRLTVL.

The CDR3 nucleotides are TGTGCCAGCAGTCCCTCAAGAGGGCAGGTAGCTACTGAAGCTTTCTTT. Residues: CASSPSRGQVATEAFF. The V gene is TRBV27, the J gene TRBJ1-1; D ambiguous. The CDR3 sequence is 16 residues long. Germline CDR1 is MNHEY and CDR2 is SMNVEV (reference sequence). V was clipped by 5 bases and J by 5 bases, with 21 bases between them.

The gene calls are TRBV7-9 and TRBJ2-7, with 15 bases fitting TRBD2. The trim removed 4 bases at V and 2 bases at J, leaving 6 bases unmatched. The V gene's germline CDR1 is SEHNR and CDR2 FQNEAQ (reference sequence). This CDR3 is built from 17 residues. CDR3 loop: CASSSSGLAGGPYEQYF. The CDR3 coding sequence is TGTGCCAGCAGCTCATCCGGACTAGCGGGAGGGCCCTACGAGCAGTACTTC.

The chain recombines TRBV6-1 with TRBJ2-7; D call uncertain. Deletions cut 6 bases from V and 3 bases from J, with 18 bases between. The CDR3 runs 15 residues. Germline values: CDR1 MNHNS, CDR2 SASEGT. The CDR3, as DNA: TGTGCCAGCAGCCCCGAGCGCAGCTTTGACTACGAGCAGTACTTC. This translates into CASSPERSFDYEQYF.

V usage is TRBV4-1 and J usage is TRBJ2-7; 12 bases agree with TRBD1. The V gene's germline CDR1 is MGHRA and CDR2 YSYEKL. This CDR3 spans 16 amino acids. With V trimmed by 2 bases and J by 6 bases, 8 bases remained unmatched. The CDR3 nucleotides are TGCGCCAGCAGCCAACTCCTCGGGACAGGGGGCCTCGAGCAGTACTTC. Translating gives CASSQLLGTGGLEQYF.

The chain uses TRBV6-1 and TRBJ2-7; D not resolved. CDR3 length: 13 amino acids. Germline-derived CDR1 and CDR2 are MNHNS and SASEGT. V shed 6 bases and J shed 2 bases, with 11 bases lying between them. The CDR3 DNA reads as TGTGCCAGCAGATTGACGGAAGCCTACGAGCAGTACTTC. Translation gives CASRLTEAYEQYF.

The V gene is TRBV19, the J gene TRBJ2-7, with TRBD1 identical over 7 bases. Germline trimming cut 7 bases from V and 5 bases from J; bases unmatched to any gene: 14. The CDR3 runs to 15 residues. Germline CDR1 is LNHDA and CDR2 is SQIVND (reference sequence). The CDR3 region is CASKSTPGQWDEQYF. The DNA of the CDR3 is TGTGCCAGTAAGTCCACGCCGGGACAGTGGGACGAGCAGTACTTC.

V and J are TRBV6-1 and TRBJ2-7; either TRBD1 or TRBD2 may fit D (6 bases each). V shed 1 base and J shed 9 bases, with 19 bases lying between them. CDR3 size: 15 residues. Germline loops: CDR1 MNHNS, CDR2 SASEGT. The CDR3, as DNA: TGTGCCAGCAGTGAAGTAGGGGGGCTGGAGGTCGGGCAGTACTTC. Amino acid sequence: CASSEVGGLEVGQYF.

The chain joins TRBV9 to TRBJ2-7; TRBD2 aligns across 8 bases. The CDR3 loop spans 15 amino acids. Germline V gene sequence: CDR1 SGDLS, CDR2 YYNGEE. V gave up 0 bases and J gave up 4 bases; unmatched junction bases: 6. CDR3 in DNA: TGTGCCAGCAGCGTAGGGCTAGCGGGTCAATACGAGCAGTACTTC. The encoded protein is CASSVGLAGQYEQYF.

The V call is TRBV10-3, the J call TRBJ2-1; the match to TRBD1 covers 7 bases. The CDR3 is 15 residues long. V shed 2 bases, J shed 4 bases, and the junction held 5 bases outside the gene matches. Germline-derived CDR1 and CDR2 are ENHRY and SYGVKD. The CDR3 DNA reads as TGTGCCATCAGTGAGGACAGGGAATATTACAATGAGCAGTTCTTC. Encoded protein: CAISEDREYYNEQFF.

Turning to this clone: Other DNA sequences in this sample translate to the same CDR3. This sequence joins TRBV7-9 and TRBJ2-3; D possibly corresponds to TRBD1 (5 bases). V was trimmed by 5 bases and J by 4 bases, leaving 7 bases between them. CDR1 is SEHNR and CDR2 is FQNEAQ in the germline V gene (reference sequence). CDR3 size: 12 residues. The CDR3: CASSQGADTQYF. CDR3 DNA: TGTGCCAGCAGCCAAGGGGCAGATACGCAGTATTTT.

This chain links TRBV28 with TRBJ2-7; D perhaps matches TRBD2 (5 bases). With 8 bases removed from V and 5 bases from J, the gap between germline ends came to 22 bases. Germline loops: CDR1 MDHEN, CDR2 SYDVKM. The CDR3 contains 15 residues. The CDR3, as DNA: TGTGCCAGCGAGGGAGAGCAGCGTTTATTTGACGAGCAGTACTTC. This codes for CASEGEQRLFDEQYF.

The chain employs TRBV19 and TRBJ2-1; 9 positions agree with TRBD1. J gave up 3 bases and V 6 bases, and 6 bases lay outside the gene matches. Germline-derived CDR1 and CDR2 are LNHDA and SQIVND (reference sequence). CDR3 length: 15 amino acids. CDR3: CASRPRDRVYNEQFF. CDR3 DNA: TGTGCCAGTAGGCCCCGGGACAGGGTCTACAATGAGCAGTTCTTC.

To note about this clone: Additional DNA sequences in this sample encode the identical CDR3. The V gene is TRBV27, the J gene TRBJ1-5; D is unclear. The V end was cut by 3 bases, the J end by 1 base, with 7 bases between. The CDR3 contains 14 residues. Per the germline V gene, CDR1 is MNHEY and CDR2 is SMNVEV (reference sequence). CDR3 sequence reads: CASSLTGSNQPQHF. CDR3 sequence (DNA): TGTGCCAGCAGTTTGACGGGCAGCAATCAGCCCCAGCATTTT.

In DNA form, the CDR3 reads TGTGCCAGCAGCCCAGGACAGGGTATTCATGGCTACACCTTC. It translates to CASSPGQGIHGYTF. This chain joins TRBV7-6 and TRBJ1-2; 8 bases align to TRBD1. The CDR3 spans 14 residues. V was pared by 5 bases and J by 6 bases, with 8 bases of the junction left unmatched. Germline-derived CDR1 and CDR2 are SGHVS and FNYEAQ.

V usage is TRBV7-9 and J usage is TRBJ2-5; TRBD1 agrees at 7 bases. The CDR3 runs 14 residues. V dropped 5 bases and J dropped 5; count of bases not matched to a gene: 8. CDR1 and CDR2 (germline): SEHNR, FQNEAQ (reference sequence). The CDR3: CASSEETGRETQYF. As DNA, the CDR3 is TGTGCCAGCAGCGAGGAGACAGGGCGGGAGACCCAGTACTTC.

This chain connects TRBV30 to TRBJ1-3, with 7 bases identical to TRBD1. The germline V gene encodes CDR1 GTSNPN and CDR2 SVGIG (reference sequence). V shed 3 bases and J 3 bases; nucleotides not matched to a gene: 11. This CDR3 contains 16 residues. CDR3 in amino acids: CAWSAQGQQVGNTIYF. CDR3 sequence (DNA): TGTGCCTGGAGCGCCCAGGGACAGCAAGTTGGAAACACCATATATTTT. The variable domain in full, with the rest retrieved from reference TRBV30 and TRBJ1-3, is SQTIHQWPATLVQPVGSPLSLECTVEGTSNPNLYWYRQAAGRGLQLLFYSVGIGQISSEVPQNLSASRPQDRQFILSSKKLLLSDSGFYLCAWSAQGQQVGNTIYFGEGSWLTVV.

The chain recombines TRBV7-6 with TRBJ2-7, with D perhaps matching TRBD2 (5 bases). The CDR3 runs to 14 residues. The germline V gene has CDR1 SGHVS and CDR2 FNYEAQ. V shed 2 bases and J shed 2 bases, with 10 bases lying between them. For the CDR3, the DNA is TGTGCCAGCAGCTTAAACGGGGTGGCCTACGAGCAGTACTTC. It yields the protein CASSLNGVAYEQYF.

V usage is TRBV9 and J usage is TRBJ1-3, with a tentative D call TRBD1 (6 bases). The germline V and J ends were trimmed by 5 bases and 2 bases, with 11 bases remaining between them. CDR3 length: 14 residues. Germline V lookup: CDR1 SGDLS, CDR2 YYNGEE. This CDR3 is CASSSGGPGNTIYF. In DNA form, the CDR3 reads TGTGCCAGCAGTTCGGGGGGGCCTGGAAACACCATATATTTT.

Only one count was recorded for this clone. The sample contains more than one DNA sequence encoding this CDR3. The chain carries TRBV19 and TRBJ2-7; D not resolved. The CDR3 covers 13 residues. The germline gives CDR1 LNHDA, CDR2 SQIVND (reference sequence). The V and J ends lost 5 bases and 1 base respectively, with 9 bases between them. DNA of the CDR3: TGTGCCAGTAGTCCGACCGGGTCCTACGAGCAGTACTTC. Translating gives CASSPTGSYEQYF. The full variable domain, completed using reference TRBV19 and TRBJ2-7, is DGGITQSPKYLFRKEGQNVTLSCEQNLNHDAMYWYRQDPGQGLRLIYYSQIVNDFQKGDIAEGYSVSREKKESFPLTVTSAQKNPTAFYLCASSPTGSYEQYFGPGTRLTVT.

The chain carries TRBV11-2 and TRBJ2-1; 7 bases align to TRBD2. V trimming: 5 bases; J trimming: 3 bases; junction bases outside the gene matches: 7. Germline-derived CDR1 and CDR2 are SGHAT and FQNNGV. The length of the CDR3 is 15 residues. The CDR3 DNA follows: TGTGCCAGCAGCCCGAGCGGGGAGCTCTACAATGAGCAGTTCTTC. Its translation: CASSPSGELYNEQFF.